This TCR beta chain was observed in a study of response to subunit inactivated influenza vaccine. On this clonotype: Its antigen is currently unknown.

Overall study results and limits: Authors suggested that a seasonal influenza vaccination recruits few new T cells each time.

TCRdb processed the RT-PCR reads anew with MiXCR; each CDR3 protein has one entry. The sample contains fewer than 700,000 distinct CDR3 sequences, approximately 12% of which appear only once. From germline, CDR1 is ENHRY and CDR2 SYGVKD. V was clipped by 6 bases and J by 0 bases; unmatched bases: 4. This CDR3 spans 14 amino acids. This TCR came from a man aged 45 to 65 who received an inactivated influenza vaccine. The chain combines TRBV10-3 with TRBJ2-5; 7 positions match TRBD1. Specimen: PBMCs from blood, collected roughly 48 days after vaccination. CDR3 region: CAIRDRANQETQYF. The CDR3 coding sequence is TGTGCCATCAGAGACAGGGCAAACCAAGAGACCCAGTACTTC.